Listed below are T cell receptor beta chains from one sample, sequenced in a study of T cell changes during pregnancy in multiple sclerosis. TCRdb keeps only in-frame clones here, not all; method: immunoSEQ multiplex PCR. The sample carries about 80,000 clones, about 88% recorded once. The specimen comprised peripheral blood, sampled before pregnancy. These receptors were taken from a female donor with multiple sclerosis, enrolled in a pregnancy study. The CDR3 runs from the conserved cysteine through the conserved F or W.

V gene	J gene	CDR3 protein
TRBV5-1	TRBJ1-4	CASSSQGEEKLFF
TRBV6-5	TRBJ1-2	CASSPQSFYGYTF
TRBV7-2	TRBJ1-2	CASSLADRWGQGYTF
TRBV5-1	TRBJ2-1	CASSSGLVLSVQFF
TRBV7-3	TRBJ2-1	CASSDGTAYNEQFF
TRBV5-1	TRBJ2-3	CASSLESSQDTQYF
TRBV10-2	TRBJ2-7	CASRGTGETYEQYF
TRBV5-6	TRBJ2-7	CASSLGAQQYF
TRBV5-1	TRBJ2-5	CASSLVAGDLGIQYF
TRBV29-1	TRBJ1-2	CAEGRDYGYTF
TRBV5-1	TRBJ2-1	CASSLRPGTSGYNEQFF
TRBV15	TRBJ2-1	CATSRDIGTGGHEQFF